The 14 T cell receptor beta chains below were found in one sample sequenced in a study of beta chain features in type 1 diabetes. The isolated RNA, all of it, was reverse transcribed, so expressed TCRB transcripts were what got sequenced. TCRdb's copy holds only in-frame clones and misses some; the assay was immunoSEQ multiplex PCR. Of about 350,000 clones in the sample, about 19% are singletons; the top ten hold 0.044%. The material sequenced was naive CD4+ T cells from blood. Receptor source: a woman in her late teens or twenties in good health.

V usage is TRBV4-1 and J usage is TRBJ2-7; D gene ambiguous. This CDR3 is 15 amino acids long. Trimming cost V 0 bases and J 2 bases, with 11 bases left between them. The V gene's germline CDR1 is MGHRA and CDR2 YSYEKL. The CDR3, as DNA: TGCGCCAGCAGCCAAGATCAGGTTTTAGCCTACGAGCAGTACTTC. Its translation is CASSQDQVLAYEQYF.

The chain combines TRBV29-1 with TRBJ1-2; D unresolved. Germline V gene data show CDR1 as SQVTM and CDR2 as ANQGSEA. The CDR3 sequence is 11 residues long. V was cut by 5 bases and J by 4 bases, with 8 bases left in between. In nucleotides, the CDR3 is TGCAGCGTTCTATCCCCCTATGGCTACACCTTC. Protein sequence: CSVLSPYGYTF. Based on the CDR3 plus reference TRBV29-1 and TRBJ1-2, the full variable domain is SAVISQKPSRDICQRGTSLTIQCQVDSQVTMMFWYRQQPGQSLTLIATANQGSEATYESGFVIDKFPISRPNLTFSTLTVSNMSPEDSSIYLCSVLSPYGYTFGSGTRLTVV.

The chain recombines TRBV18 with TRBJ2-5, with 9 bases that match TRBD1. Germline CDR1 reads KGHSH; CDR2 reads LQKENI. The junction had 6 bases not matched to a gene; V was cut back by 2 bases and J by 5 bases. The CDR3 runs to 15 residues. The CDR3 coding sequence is TGTGCCAGCTCACCAAGGACAGGGGATAGGGAGACCCAGTACTTC. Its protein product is CASSPRTGDRETQYF.

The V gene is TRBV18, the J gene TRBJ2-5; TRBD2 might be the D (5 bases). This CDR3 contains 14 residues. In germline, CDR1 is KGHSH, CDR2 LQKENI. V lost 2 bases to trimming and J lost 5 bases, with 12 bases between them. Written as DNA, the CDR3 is TGTGCCAGCTCACCATTTCAATCGGGGGAGACCCAGTACTTC. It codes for CASSPFQSGETQYF. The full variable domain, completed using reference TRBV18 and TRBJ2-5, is NAGVMQNPRHLVRRRGQEARLRCSPMKGHSHVYWYRQLPEEGLKFMVYLQKENIIDESGMPKERFSAEFPKEGPSILRIQQVVRGDSAAYFCASSPFQSGETQYFGPGTRLLVL.

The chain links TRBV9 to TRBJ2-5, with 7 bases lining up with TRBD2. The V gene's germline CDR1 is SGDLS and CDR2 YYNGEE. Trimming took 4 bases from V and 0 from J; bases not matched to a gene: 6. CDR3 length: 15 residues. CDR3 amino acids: CASSRDYRYQETQYF. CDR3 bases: TGTGCCAGCAGCCGGGACTACCGGTACCAAGAGACCCAGTACTTC.

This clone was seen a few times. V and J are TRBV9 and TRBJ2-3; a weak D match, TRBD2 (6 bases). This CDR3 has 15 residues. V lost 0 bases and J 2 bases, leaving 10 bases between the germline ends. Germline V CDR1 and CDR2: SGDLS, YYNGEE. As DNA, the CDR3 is TGTGCCAGCAGCGTAGGCGGGATTAACACAGATACGCAGTATTTT. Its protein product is CASSVGGINTDTQYF. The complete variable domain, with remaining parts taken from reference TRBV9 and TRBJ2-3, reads DSGVTQTPKHLITATGQRVTLRCSPRSGDLSVYWYQQSLDQGLQFLIQYYNGEERAKGNILERFSAQQFPDLHSELNLSSLELGDSALYFCASSVGGINTDTQYFGPGTRLTVL.

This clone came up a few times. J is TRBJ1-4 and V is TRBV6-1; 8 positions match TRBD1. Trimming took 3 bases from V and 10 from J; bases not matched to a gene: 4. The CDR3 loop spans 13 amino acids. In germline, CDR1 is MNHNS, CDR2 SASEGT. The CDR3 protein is CASSEGTGLKLFF. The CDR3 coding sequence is TGTGCCAGCAGTGAGGGGACAGGCCTAAAACTGTTTTTT.

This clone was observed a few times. As DNA, the CDR3 is TGCGCCAGCAGTCAATGGGAGGGGCGGCCGAACACTGAAGCTTTCTTT. As protein: CASSQWEGRPNTEAFF. V usage is TRBV23-1 and J usage is TRBJ1-1, with a weak D call TRBD1 (5 bases). TRBV23-1 has ORF status, its function being uncertain. The V end lost 1 base, the J end lost 1 base, and 13 bases lay between the germline ends. There are 16 residues in the CDR3.

This CDR3 reads CASSQELALRWEAFF. As DNA, the CDR3 is TGTGCCAGCAGCCAAGAGTTGGCCTTGAGGTGGGAAGCTTTCTTT. V is TRBV4-2 and J is TRBJ1-1; D gene unclear. The CDR3 runs to 15 residues. Looked up from germline, CDR1 is LGHNA and CDR2 is YNFKEQ. V lost 0 bases to trimming and J lost 8 bases, with 16 bases between them.

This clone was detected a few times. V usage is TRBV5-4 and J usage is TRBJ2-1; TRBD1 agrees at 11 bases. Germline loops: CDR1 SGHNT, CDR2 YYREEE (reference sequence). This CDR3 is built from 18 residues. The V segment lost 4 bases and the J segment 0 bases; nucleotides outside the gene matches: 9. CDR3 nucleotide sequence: TGTGCCAGCAGCACAAGGACAGGGGGCCGTAGCTCCTACAATGAGCAGTTCTTC. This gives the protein CASSTRTGGRSSYNEQFF.

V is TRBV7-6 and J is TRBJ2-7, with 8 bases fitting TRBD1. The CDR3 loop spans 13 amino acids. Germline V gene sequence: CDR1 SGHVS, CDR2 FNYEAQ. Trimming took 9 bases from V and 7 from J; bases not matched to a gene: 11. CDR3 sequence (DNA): TGTGCCAGTTCGGACAGGGAGCTCGGGGAGCAGTACTTC. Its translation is CASSDRELGEQYF.

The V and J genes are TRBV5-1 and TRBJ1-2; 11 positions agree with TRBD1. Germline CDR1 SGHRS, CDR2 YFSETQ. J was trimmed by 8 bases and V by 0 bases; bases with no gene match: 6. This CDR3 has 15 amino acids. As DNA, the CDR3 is TGCGCCAGCAGCTTGGGGACAGGGGGCGCCGAGGGCTACACCTTC. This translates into CASSLGTGGAEGYTF.

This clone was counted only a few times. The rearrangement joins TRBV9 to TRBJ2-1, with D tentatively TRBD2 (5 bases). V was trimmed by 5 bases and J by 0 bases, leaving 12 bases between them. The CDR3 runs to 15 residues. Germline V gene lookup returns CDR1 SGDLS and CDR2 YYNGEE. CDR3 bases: TGTGCCAGCAGTCTACTAGGAACCTCCTACAATGAGCAGTTCTTC. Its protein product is CASSLLGTSYNEQFF.

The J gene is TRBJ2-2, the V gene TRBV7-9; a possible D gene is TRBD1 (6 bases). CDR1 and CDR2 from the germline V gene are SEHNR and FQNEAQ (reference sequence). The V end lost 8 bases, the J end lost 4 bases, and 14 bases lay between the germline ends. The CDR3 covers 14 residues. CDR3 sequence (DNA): TGTGCCAGCGTACAACAGGGAAGCACCGGGGAGCTGTTTTTT. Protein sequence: CASVQQGSTGELFF.